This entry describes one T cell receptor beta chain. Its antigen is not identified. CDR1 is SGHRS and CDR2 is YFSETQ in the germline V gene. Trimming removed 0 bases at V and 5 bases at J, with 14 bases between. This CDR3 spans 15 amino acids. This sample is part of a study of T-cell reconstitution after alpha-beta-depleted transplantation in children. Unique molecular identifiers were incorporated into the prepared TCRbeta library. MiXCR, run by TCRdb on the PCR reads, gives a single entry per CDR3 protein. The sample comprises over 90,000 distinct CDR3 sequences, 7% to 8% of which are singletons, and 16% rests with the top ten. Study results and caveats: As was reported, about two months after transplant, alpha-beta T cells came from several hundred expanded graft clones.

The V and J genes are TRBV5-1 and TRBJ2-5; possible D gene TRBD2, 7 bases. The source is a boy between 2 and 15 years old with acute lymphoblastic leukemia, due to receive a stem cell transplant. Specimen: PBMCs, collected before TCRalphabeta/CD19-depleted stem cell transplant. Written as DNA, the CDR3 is TGCGCCAGCAGCTTGGATCCGGGGGGCGGGGAGACCCAGTACTTC. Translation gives CASSLDPGGGETQYF.